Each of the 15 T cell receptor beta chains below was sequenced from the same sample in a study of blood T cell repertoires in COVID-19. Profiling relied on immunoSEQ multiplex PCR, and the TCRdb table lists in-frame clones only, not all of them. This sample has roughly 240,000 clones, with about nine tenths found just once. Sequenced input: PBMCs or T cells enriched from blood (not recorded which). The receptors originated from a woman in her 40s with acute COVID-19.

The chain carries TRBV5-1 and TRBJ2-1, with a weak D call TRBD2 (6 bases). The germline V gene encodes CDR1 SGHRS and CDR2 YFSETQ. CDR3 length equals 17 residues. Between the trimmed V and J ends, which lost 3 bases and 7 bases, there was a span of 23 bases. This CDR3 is CASSSALQGGVGNEQFF. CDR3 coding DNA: TGCGCCAGCAGCTCTGCCCTGCAGGGCGGGGTCGGAAATGAGCAGTTCTTC. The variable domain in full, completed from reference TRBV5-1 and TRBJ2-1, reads KAGVTQTPRYLIKTRGQQVTLSCSPISGHRSVSWYQQTPGQGLQFLFEYFSETQRNKGNFPGRFSGRQFSNSRSEMNVSTLELGDSALYLCASSSALQGGVGNEQFFGPGTRLTVL.

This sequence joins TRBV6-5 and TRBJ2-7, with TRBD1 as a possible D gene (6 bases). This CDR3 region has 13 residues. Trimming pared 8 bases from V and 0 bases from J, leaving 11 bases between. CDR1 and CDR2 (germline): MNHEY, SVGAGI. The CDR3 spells CASGKDSSYEQYF. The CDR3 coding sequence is TGTGCCAGCGGGAAGGACAGCTCCTACGAGCAGTACTTC.

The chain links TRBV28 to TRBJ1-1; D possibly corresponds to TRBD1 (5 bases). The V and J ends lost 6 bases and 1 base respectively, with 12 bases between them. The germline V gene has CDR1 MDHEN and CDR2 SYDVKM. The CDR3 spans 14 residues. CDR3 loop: CASRSGIRNTEAFF. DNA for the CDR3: TGTGCCAGCAGATCAGGGATTCGGAACACTGAAGCTTTCTTT.

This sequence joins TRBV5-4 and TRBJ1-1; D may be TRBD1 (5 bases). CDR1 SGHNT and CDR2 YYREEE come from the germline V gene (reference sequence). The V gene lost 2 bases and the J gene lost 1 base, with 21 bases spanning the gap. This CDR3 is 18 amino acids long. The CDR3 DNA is TGTGCCAGCAGCTTCGGGGGGAGCGGGGTCTGGAGGAACACTGAAGCTTTCTTT. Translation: CASSFGGSGVWRNTEAFF.

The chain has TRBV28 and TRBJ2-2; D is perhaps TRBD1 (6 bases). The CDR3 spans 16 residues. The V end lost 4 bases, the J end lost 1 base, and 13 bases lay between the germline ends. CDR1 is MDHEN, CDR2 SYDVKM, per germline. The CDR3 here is CASSSPARGNTGELFF. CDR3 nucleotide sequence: TGTGCCAGCAGTTCCCCTGCCAGGGGGAACACCGGGGAGCTGTTTTTT.

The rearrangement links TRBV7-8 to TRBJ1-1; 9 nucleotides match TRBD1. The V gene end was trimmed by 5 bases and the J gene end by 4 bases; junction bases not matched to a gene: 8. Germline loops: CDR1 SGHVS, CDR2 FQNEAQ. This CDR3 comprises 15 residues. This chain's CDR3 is CASSVYRGLSTEAFF. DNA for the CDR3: TGTGCCAGCAGCGTATACAGGGGGCTGAGCACTGAAGCTTTCTTT.

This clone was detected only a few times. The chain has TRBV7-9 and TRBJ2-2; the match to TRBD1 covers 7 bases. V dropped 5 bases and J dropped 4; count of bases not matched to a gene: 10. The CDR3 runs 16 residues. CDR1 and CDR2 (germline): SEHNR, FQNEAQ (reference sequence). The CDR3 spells CASSPRQGRGTGELFF. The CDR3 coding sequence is TGTGCCAGCAGCCCTCGACAGGGTCGGGGCACCGGGGAGCTGTTTTTT.

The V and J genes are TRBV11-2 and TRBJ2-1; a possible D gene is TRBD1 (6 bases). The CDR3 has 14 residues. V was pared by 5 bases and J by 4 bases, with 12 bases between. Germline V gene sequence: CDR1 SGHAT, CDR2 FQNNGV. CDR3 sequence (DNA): TGTGCCAGCAGCCCGCGGACAGCTTACAATGAGCAGTTCTTC. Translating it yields CASSPRTAYNEQFF. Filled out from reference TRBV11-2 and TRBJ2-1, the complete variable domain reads EAGVAQSPRYKIIEKRQSVAFWCNPISGHATLYWYQQILGQGPKLLIQFQNNGVVDDSQLPKDRFSAERLKGVDSTLKIQPAKLEDSAVYLCASSPRTAYNEQFFGPGTRLTVL.

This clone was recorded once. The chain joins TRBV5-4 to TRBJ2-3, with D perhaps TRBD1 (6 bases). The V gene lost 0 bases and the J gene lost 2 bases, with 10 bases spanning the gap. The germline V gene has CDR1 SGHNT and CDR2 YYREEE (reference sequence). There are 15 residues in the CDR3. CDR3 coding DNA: TGTGCCAGCAGCTTGGGGTACAGGGACACAGATACGCAGTATTTT. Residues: CASSLGYRDTDTQYF.

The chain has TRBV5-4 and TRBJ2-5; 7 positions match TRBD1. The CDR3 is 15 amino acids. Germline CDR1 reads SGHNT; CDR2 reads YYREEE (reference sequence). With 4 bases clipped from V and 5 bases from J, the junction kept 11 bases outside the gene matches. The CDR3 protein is CASSRGQPILETQYF. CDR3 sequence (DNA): TGTGCCAGCAGCCGGGGACAGCCGATCCTGGAGACCCAGTACTTC.

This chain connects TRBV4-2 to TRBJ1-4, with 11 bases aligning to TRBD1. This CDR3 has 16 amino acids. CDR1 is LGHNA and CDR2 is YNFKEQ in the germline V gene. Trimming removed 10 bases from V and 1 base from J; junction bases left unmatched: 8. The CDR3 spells CATASGTGGTNEKLFF. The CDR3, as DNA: TGTGCCACGGCCAGCGGGACAGGGGGAACTAATGAAAAACTGTTTTTT.

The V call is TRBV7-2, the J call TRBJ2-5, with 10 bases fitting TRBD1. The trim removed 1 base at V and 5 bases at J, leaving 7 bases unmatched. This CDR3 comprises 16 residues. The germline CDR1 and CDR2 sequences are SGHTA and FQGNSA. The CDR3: CASSLVSGQGRETQYF. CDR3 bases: TGTGCCAGCAGCTTAGTTTCGGGACAGGGGCGGGAGACCCAGTACTTC.

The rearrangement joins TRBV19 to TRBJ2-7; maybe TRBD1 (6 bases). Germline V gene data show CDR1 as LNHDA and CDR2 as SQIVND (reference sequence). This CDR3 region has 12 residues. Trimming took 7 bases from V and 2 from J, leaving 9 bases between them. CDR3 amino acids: CASMDRTYEQYF. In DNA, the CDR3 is TGTGCCAGTATGGACAGAACCTACGAGCAGTACTTC.

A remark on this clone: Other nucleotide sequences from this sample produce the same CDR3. This CDR3 is CASSLGLAGGYNEQFF. The CDR3 nucleotides are TGCGCCAGCAGCTTGGGACTAGCGGGGGGTTACAATGAGCAGTTCTTC. This chain connects TRBV5-1 to TRBJ2-1, with 13 bases fitting TRBD2. This CDR3 is built from 16 residues. Germline CDR1 and CDR2: SGHRS and YFSETQ. The junction had 1 base not matched to a gene; V was cut back by 0 bases and J by 4 bases.

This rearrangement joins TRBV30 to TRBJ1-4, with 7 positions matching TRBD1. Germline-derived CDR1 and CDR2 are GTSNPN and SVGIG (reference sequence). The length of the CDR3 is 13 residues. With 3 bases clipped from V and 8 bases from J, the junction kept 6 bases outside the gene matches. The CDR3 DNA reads TGTGCCTGGAGAGGGGCAGGGGGGGAAAAACTGTTTTTT. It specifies CAWRGAGGEKLFF.